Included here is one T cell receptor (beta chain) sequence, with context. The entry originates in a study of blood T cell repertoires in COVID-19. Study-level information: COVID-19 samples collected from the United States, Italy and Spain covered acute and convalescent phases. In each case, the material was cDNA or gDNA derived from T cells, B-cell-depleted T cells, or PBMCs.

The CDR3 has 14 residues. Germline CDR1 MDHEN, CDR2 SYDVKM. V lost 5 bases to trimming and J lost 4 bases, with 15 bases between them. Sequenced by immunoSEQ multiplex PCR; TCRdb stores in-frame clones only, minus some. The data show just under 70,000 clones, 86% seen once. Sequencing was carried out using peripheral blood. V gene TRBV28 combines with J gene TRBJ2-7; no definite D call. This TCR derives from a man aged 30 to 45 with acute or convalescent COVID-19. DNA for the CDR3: TGTGCCAGCAGTGCTCGCGACTCACTATACGAGCAGTACTTC. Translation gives CASSARDSLYEQYF.